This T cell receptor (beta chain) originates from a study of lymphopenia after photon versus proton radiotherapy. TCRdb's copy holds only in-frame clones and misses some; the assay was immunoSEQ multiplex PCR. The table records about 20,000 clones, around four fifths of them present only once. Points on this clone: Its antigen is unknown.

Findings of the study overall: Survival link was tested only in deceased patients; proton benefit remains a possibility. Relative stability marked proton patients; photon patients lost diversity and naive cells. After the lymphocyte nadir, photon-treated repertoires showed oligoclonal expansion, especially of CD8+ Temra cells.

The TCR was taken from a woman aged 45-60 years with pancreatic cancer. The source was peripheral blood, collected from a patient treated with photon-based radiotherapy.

CDR3 residues: CSVELAGGPINEQFF. In DNA form, the CDR3 reads TGCAGCGTTGAACTAGCGGGAGGGCCTATCAATGAGCAGTTCTTC. V gene TRBV29-1 combines with J gene TRBJ2-1; 12 bases are shared with TRBD2. Germline assignment: CDR1 SQVTM and CDR2 ANQGSEA. With V trimmed by 2 bases and J by 6 bases, 5 bases remained unmatched. The CDR3 sequence is 15 residues long.